This T cell receptor (beta chain) was retrieved from a study of cytotoxic CD8 clonotypes in ibrutinib-treated CLL. As to this clone: The target antigen is unknown.

The method was immunoSEQ multiplex PCR; TCRdb's version includes in-frame clones alone and lacks a portion of them. The sample contains under 200,000 clones, around 84% of which appear only once. Notes on the study in general: Measured clonality at baseline was greater than in age-matched healthy donors and tracked with circulating CD8+ T-cell counts. Clonality went up at the time of ibrutinib response, stayed stable in sustained remission, and later dropped back toward its baseline level at progression.

V was shortened by 2 bases and J by 2 bases, with 12 bases between the two germline ends. Germline lookup yields CDR1 SEHNR and CDR2 FQNEAQ (reference sequence). CDR3 length: 15 amino acids. The chain recombines TRBV7-9 with TRBJ2-5; D gene ambiguous. The specimen comprised PBMCs, sampled after 12 months of ibrutinib treatment. This clonotype was sampled from a human donor with chronic lymphocytic leukemia. The CDR3 DNA sequence: TGTGCCAGCAGCTTAAACCTCAGGAATCAAGAGACCCAGTACTTC. It yields the protein CASSLNLRNQETQYF.